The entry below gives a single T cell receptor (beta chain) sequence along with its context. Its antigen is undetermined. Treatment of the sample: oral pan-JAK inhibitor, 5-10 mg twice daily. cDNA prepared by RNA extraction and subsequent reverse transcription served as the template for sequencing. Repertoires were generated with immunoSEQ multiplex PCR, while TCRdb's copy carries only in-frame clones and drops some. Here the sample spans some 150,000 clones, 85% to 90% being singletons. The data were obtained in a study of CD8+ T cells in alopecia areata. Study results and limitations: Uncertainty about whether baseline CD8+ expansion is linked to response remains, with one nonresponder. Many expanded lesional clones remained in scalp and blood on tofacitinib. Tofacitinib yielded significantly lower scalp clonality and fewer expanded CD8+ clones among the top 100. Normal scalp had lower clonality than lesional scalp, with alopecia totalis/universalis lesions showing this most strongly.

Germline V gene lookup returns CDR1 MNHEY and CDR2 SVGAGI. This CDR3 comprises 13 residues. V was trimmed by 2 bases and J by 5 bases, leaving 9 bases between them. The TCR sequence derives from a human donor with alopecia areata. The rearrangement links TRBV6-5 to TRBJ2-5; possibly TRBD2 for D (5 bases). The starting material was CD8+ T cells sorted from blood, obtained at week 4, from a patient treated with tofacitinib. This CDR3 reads CASSYGGIETQYF. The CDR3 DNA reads TGTGCCAGCAGTTACGGAGGTATCGAGACCCAGTACTTC.